This TCR beta chain stems from a study of blood T cell repertoires in COVID-19. For the study at large: Specimens from acute and convalescent COVID-19 originated in the United States, Italy and Spain. PBMCs, B-cell-depleted T cells, or T cells were the source of the cDNA or gDNA that made up the material.

Seattle patients were enrolled while actively infected and followed longitudinally. The CDR3 runs 12 residues. Between the trimmed V and J ends, which lost 4 bases and 5 bases, there was a span of 6 bases. Study processing details: Quantification of nucleated cells was approximated via reference gene primer amplification. The method was immunoSEQ multiplex PCR; TCRdb's version includes in-frame clones alone and lacks a portion of them. V and J calls and clone size are copied from that table; D and trimming were computed from the DNA. The data contain approximately 230,000 clones, 88% of them seen just once; the ten biggest clones take up about 5.9%.

Sequencing input: peripheral blood. The chain couples TRBV12-3 or TRBV12-4 to TRBJ1-5, with no clear D. The sequence derives from a woman aged 30 to 39 with COVID-19, enrolled during active disease. The CDR3 reads CASSYADQPQHF. CDR3 bases: TGTGCCAGCAGTTACGCAGATCAGCCCCAGCATTTT.